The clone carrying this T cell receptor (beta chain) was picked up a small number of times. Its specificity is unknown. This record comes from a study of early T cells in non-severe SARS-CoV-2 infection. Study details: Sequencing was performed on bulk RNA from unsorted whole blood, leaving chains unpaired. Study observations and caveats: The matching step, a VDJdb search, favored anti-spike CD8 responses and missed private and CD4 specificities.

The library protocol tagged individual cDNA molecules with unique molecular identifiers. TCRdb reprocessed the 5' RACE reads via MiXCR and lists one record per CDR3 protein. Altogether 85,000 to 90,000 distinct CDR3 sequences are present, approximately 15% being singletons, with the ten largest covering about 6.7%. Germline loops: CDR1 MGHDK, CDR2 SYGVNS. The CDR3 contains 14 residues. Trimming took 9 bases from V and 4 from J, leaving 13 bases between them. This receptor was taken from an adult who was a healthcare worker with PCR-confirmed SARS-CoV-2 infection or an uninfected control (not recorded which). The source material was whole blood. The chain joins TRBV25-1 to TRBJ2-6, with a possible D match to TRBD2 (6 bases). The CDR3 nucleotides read TGTGCCAGTTGGTCGGGGGTCGGGGCCAACGTCCTGACTTTC. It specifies CASWSGVGANVLTF.